Listed below are T cell receptor beta chains from one sample, sequenced in a study of vaccination and CD4 T cells after COVID-19. These receptors have no known antigen. Via MiXCR, TCRdb re-called the PCR reads, giving one row per CDR3 protein. The sample has tens of thousands of distinct CDR3 sequences, 40% to 60% seen once. Sample: CD4+ T cells from blood, cultured in vitro. The receptors originated from a human donor who had recovered from COVID-19. Each CDR3 is given with its conserved first and last residue. D genes are given only for firm matches. The size entry is marked missing in some rows and otherwise reads once, few, many or a size class.

clone size	V gene	J gene	D gene	CDR3 protein	CDR3 DNA
few	TRBV27	TRBJ1-5	TRBD1	CASSWTGGNQPQHF	TGTGCCAGCAGTTGGACAGGGGGCAATCAGCCCCAGCATTTT
few	TRBV20-1	TRBJ1-2	.	CSAGTSGYGYTF	TGCAGTGCCGGGACCTCCGGCTATGGCTACACCTTC
.	TRBV28	TRBJ2-1	TRBD2	CASGTSGYNEQFF	TGTGCCAGCGGGACTAGCGGTTACAATGAGCAGTTCTTC
few	TRBV2	TRBJ2-7	.	CASSPRRNEQYF	TGTGCCAGCAGTCCCCGTCGCAACGAGCAGTACTTC
.	TRBV19	TRBJ1-1	.	CATSGDRSNTEAFF	TGTGCCACCTCGGGCGACAGGTCGAACACTGAAGCTTTCTTT
.	TRBV6-5	TRBJ2-1	.	CASSYQLGSPGGEQFF	TGTGCCAGCAGTTACCAACTCGGGAGTCCCGGTGGTGAGCAGTTCTTC
.	TRBV29-1	TRBJ2-3	.	CSVDEGEDTQYF	TGCAGCGTTGATGAGGGGGAAGATACGCAGTATTTT
.	TRBV10-1	TRBJ2-4	.	CASSEGPGVNGKNIQYF	TGCGCCAGCAGTGAGGGTCCAGGTGTTAATGGGAAAAACATTCAGTACTTC
few	TRBV7-3	TRBJ1-2	.	CASSLGQDTLPIYGYTF	TGTGCCAGCAGCTTGGGGCAGGACACACTACCGATCTATGGCTACACCTTC
.	TRBV12-3/TRBV12-4	TRBJ2-2	.	CASSWDQNTGELFF	TGTGCCAGCAGTTGGGACCAAAACACCGGGGAGCTGTTTTTT
.	TRBV5-4	TRBJ2-3	TRBD2	CASSLALAGASTDTQYF	TGTGCCAGCAGCTTGGCACTAGCGGGCGCTAGCACAGATACGCAGTATTTT
.	TRBV7-8	TRBJ2-7	TRBD1	CASSKTTGLPYEQYF	TGTGCCAGCAGCAAGACGACAGGGCTCCCCTACGAGCAGTACTTC
once	TRBV10-3	TRBJ1-4	.	CAISDLDEKLFF	TGTGCCATCAGTGATTTGGATGAAAAACTGTTTTTT
.	TRBV5-1	TRBJ1-5	TRBD1	CASSFGTASNQPQHF	TGCGCCAGCAGCTTTGGGACAGCTAGCAATCAGCCCCAGCATTTT
.	TRBV10-1	TRBJ2-5	.	CASSESLTRETQYF	TGCGCCAGCAGTGAGTCGTTAACTAGGGAGACCCAGTACTTC
.	TRBV10-3	TRBJ2-3	.	CAISDGLHTDTQYF	TGTGCCATCAGTGACGGCTTACACACAGATACGCAGTATTTT
.	TRBV27	TRBJ1-1	.	CASSFSRGTNTEAFF	TGTGCCAGCAGTTTTAGTAGGGGTACGAACACTGAAGCTTTCTTT
.	TRBV7-2	TRBJ2-3	.	CASSLAVRQITDTQYF	TGTGCCAGCAGCTTAGCGGTACGCCAAATCACAGATACGCAGTATTTT
.	TRBV12-3/TRBV12-4	TRBJ2-1	TRBD2	CASSLVLAGGDEQFF	TGTGCCAGCAGTTTAGTACTAGCGGGAGGCGATGAGCAGTTCTTC
.	TRBV19	TRBJ1-5	.	CASSIGTLNQPQHF	TGTGCCAGTAGTATAGGGACCCTCAATCAGCCCCAGCATTTT
medium-sized	TRBV27	TRBJ2-7	.	CASSLSGGYLEQYF	TGTGCCAGCAGTTTATCAGGAGGGTATCTCGAGCAGTACTTC
.	TRBV2	TRBJ1-1	TRBD1	CASNFDRGFDSNTEAFF	TGTGCCAGCAACTTTGACAGGGGGTTTGACTCGAACACTGAAGCTTTCTTT
.	TRBV30	TRBJ1-1	.	CAWSLWNEAFF	TGTGCCTGGAGTTTGTGGAATGAAGCTTTCTTT